This is a list of T cell receptor beta chains from one sample in a study of T-cell reconstitution after alpha-beta-depleted transplantation in children. TCRdb fed the PCR reads into MiXCR, producing one record per CDR3 protein. This sample yields roughly 160,000 distinct CDR3 sequences, of which over 8.5% are seen a single time; less than 15% belongs to the top ten. Sample: PBMCs, taken before TCRalphabeta/CD19-depleted stem cell transplant. These receptors all come from a boy between 2 and 10 years old with acute myeloid leukemia, due to receive a stem cell transplant. Both conserved end residues are part of each CDR3. A D gene is named only where the DNA matches it firmly. Not every row has a clone size; where given, it reads once, few, many or a size class.

j_call | v_call | clone_size | d_call | cdr3_nt | cdr3_aa
TRBJ2-3 | TRBV5-1 | many | NA | TGCGCCAGCAGCCTCGATACTAGCACAGATACGCAGTATTTT | CASSLDTSTDTQYF
TRBJ2-7 | TRBV4-1 | many | TRBD1 | TGCGCCAGCAGCCAGCCCGGGACAGGGGTTGCCTACGAGCAGTACTTC | CASSQPGTGVAYEQYF
TRBJ2-1 | TRBV7-2 | many | NA | TGTGCCAGCAGCTTACAGACAGGGACTCCACATGAGCAGTTCTTC | CASSLQTGTPHEQFF
TRBJ2-5 | TRBV10-3 | many | NA | TGTGCCATCAGTGAGTTCGTTGGGAGTCCTCAAGAGACCCAGTACTTC | CAISEFVGSPQETQYF
TRBJ2-5 | TRBV15 | many | NA | TGTGCCACAGAGGCGGAGGGTCTCAGGGGGGAGACCCAGTACTTC | CATEAEGLRGETQYF
TRBJ1-1 | TRBV20-1 | many | NA | TGCAGTGCTAAGGGAGGTTCAGGGGCGCGGAACACTGAAGCTTTCTTT | CSAKGGSGARNTEAFF
TRBJ2-7 | TRBV20-1 | many | TRBD1 | TGCAGTGCTAGACGATACAGGGGCTACGAGCAGTACTTC | CSARRYRGYEQYF
TRBJ1-1 | TRBV2 | NA | NA | TGTGCCAGCCCACCGGCTGGGCCCCCAGCTTTCTTT | CASPPAGPPAFF
TRBJ2-4 | TRBV28 | many | NA | TGTGCCAGCAGTTCCCCGGAGGGACTAGCCAAAAACATTCAGTACTTC | CASSSPEGLAKNIQYF
TRBJ2-1 | TRBV27 | many | NA | TGTGCCAGCTCCGCGGCGGGATACTACAATGAGCAGTTCTTC | CASSAAGYYNEQFF
TRBJ2-1 | TRBV7-9 | few | NA | TGTGCCAGCAGCTGGGTGAGCGACGGGCCGGGGTTCTTC | CASSWVSDGPGFF
TRBJ2-5 | TRBV5-4 | many | NA | TGTGCCAGCAGCTACGACAGGCGGGGTGCAAAGACCCAGTACTTC | CASSYDRRGAKTQYF
TRBJ2-2 | TRBV14 | many | NA | TGTGCCAGCAGCCAAGAGCTCAAGGCGGCGCCCGGGGAGCTGTTTTTT | CASSQELKAAPGELFF
TRBJ2-7 | TRBV6-2/TRBV6-3 | many | TRBD1 | TGTGCCAGCAGTTACGGGACAGGGAGATCCACCTACGAGCAGTACTTC | CASSYGTGRSTYEQYF
TRBJ1-4 | TRBV27 | many | TRBD1 | TGTGCCAGCAGTCCCGGACAGGGAAAGTTTAATGAAAAACTGTTTTTT | CASSPGQGKFNEKLFF
TRBJ2-5 | TRBV7-9 | many | TRBD2 | TGTGCCAGCAGCGCTAGTCCGAGCGGGGAAGAGACCCAGTACTTC | CASSASPSGEETQYF
TRBJ1-3 | TRBV28 | many | TRBD1 | TGTGCCAGCAGTTCCCCAGGGGGAAGCTCTGGAAACACCATATATTTT | CASSSPGGSSGNTIYF
TRBJ2-7 | TRBV7-6 | many | TRBD2 | TGTGCCAGCAGCTTAGAGGCCGCGGGAGGATCTGACGAGCAGTACTTC | CASSLEAAGGSDEQYF
TRBJ2-2 | TRBV7-2 | many | NA | TGTGCCAGCAGCTTAGGTTTTCTCGGGAGAACCGGGGAGCTGTTTTTT | CASSLGFLGRTGELFF
TRBJ2-2 | TRBV6-1 | many | NA | TGTGCCAGCCCTGGGACGGACCCGAACACCGGGGAGCTGTTTTTT | CASPGTDPNTGELFF
TRBJ2-5 | TRBV5-1 | many | TRBD1 | TGCGCCAGCAGCTTTGGGACAGGGGTAGAGACCCAGTACTTC | CASSFGTGVETQYF
TRBJ1-5 | TRBV5-1 | many | NA | TGCGCCAGCAGCTTGGGAGACTCTAGCAATCAGCCCCAGCATTTT | CASSLGDSSNQPQHF
TRBJ2-7 | TRBV5-4 | NA | NA | TGTGCCAGCAGCTCGGTCGGAGTTCCCTACGAGCAGTACTTC | CASSSVGVPYEQYF
TRBJ2-1 | TRBV4-1 | many | NA | TGCGCCAGCAGCCAAAAACCTACCCTAAAAGCTAGCGCAAGCTCCTACAATGAGCAGTTCTTC | CASSQKPTLKASASSYNEQFF
TRBJ2-3 | TRBV7-6 | many | TRBD2 | TGTGCCAGCAGCTTAGGAGCGGGAGTCATGGGCCCAGATACGCAGTATTTT | CASSLGAGVMGPDTQYF
TRBJ1-2 | TRBV20-1 | many | NA | TGCAGTGCCGACCTCAAGGACTATGGCTACACCTTC | CSADLKDYGYTF
TRBJ2-3 | TRBV4-1 | many | TRBD2 | TGCGCCAGCAGTACCCAGCTAGCGGGAGGGGGAGATACGCAGTATTTT | CASSTQLAGGGDTQYF
TRBJ1-6 | TRBV10-3 | many | NA | TGTGCCATCAGTGAGTCGACAGCTGATTCACCCCTCCACTTT | CAISESTADSPLHF
TRBJ2-7 | TRBV29-1 | NA | NA | TGCAGCGTCGGCGGGCAGGGCTACGAGCAGTACTTC | CSVGGQGYEQYF
TRBJ2-3 | TRBV28 | many | NA | TGTGCCAGCAGTCCTCCTCGCACAGATACGCAGTATTTT | CASSPPRTDTQYF
TRBJ2-4 | TRBV4-1 | NA | NA | TGCGCCAGCAGACCTAACGCCGGGACAAGCTCCAAAAACATTCAGTACTTC | CASRPNAGTSSKNIQYF
TRBJ2-7 | TRBV29-1 | many | NA | TGCAGCGTTGACGATAATGGCGTCGAGCAGTACTTC | CSVDDNGVEQYF
TRBJ2-3 | TRBV5-1 | many | NA | TGCGCCAGCAGCTTGAGACAGGGGGGGACTAGCCGACATACGCAGTATTTT | CASSLRQGGTSRHTQYF
TRBJ2-5 | TRBV2 | many | NA | TGTGCCACTTTGCGGGGCGGGACCCCTCAGGAGACCCAGTACTTC | CATLRGGTPQETQYF
TRBJ1-1 | TRBV28 | few | NA | TGTGCCAGCAGTTCGCCCCACATTCCCGAAGCTTTCTTT | CASSSPHIPEAFF
TRBJ2-3 | TRBV21-1 | many | NA | TGTGCCAGCAGCAGCACCCTTGGACAGGGGGGGACAGATACGCAGTATTTT | CASSSTLGQGGTDTQYF
TRBJ1-6 | TRBV6-6 | many | NA | TGTGCCAGCAGTTACCTTCGGAATTCACCCCTCCACTTT | CASSYLRNSPLHF
TRBJ1-5 | TRBV15 | many | NA | TGTGCCACCAGCAGAAGTAGGGGTGGCAATCAGCCCCAGCATTTT | CATSRSRGGNQPQHF
TRBJ2-4 | TRBV20-1 | many | TRBD1 | TGCAGTGCTAGTACCGCAGGGGGTACGTTAAACATTCAGTACTTC | CSASTAGGTLNIQYF
TRBJ2-1 | TRBV11-2 | many | TRBD2 | TGTGCCAGCAGCTTACCACTAGCGGGGGGGGACAATGAGCAGTTCTTC | CASSLPLAGGDNEQFF
TRBJ2-2 | TRBV5-1 | many | TRBD2 | TGCGCCAGCAGCGTGAGCGGGAGGGCAATTATTGGCACCGGGGAGCTGTTTTTT | CASSVSGRAIIGTGELFF
TRBJ2-4 | TRBV23-1 | NA | NA | TGCGCCAGCAGTCAATCTTCGCCCCATATTTCAGGGACCGGGAACATTCAGTACTTC | CASSQSSPHISGTGNIQYF
TRBJ1-5 | TRBV28 | many | NA | TGTGCCAGCAGTTTAAGATGGGCGGCAGGGAGAAATCAGCCCCAGCATTTT | CASSLRWAAGRNQPQHF
TRBJ2-5 | TRBV6-5 | many | NA | TGTGCCAGCAGAAACCCAACCGGGACGACATCCCAAGAGACCCAGTACTTC | CASRNPTGTTSQETQYF
TRBJ1-1 | TRBV6-2/TRBV6-3 | many | NA | TGTGCCAGCAGTTACTCGTTCAGGGGTAATCGACAGAACACTGAAGCTTTCTTT | CASSYSFRGNRQNTEAFF
TRBJ1-2 | TRBV7-2 | many | NA | TGTGCCAGCAGCTTAGCGCTCGGCGGGAGCAGAGGGGGCTACACCTTC | CASSLALGGSRGGYTF
TRBJ2-1 | TRBV7-9 | many | NA | TGTGCCAGCCAACCAGGCAGATCCTACAATGAGCAGTTCTTC | CASQPGRSYNEQFF
TRBJ2-2 | TRBV12-3/TRBV12-4 | many | NA | TGTGCCAGCAGTCCCCAGGGGGGGTACGGGGAGCTGTTTTTT | CASSPQGGYGELFF
TRBJ2-5 | TRBV15 | many | NA | TGTGCCACCAGCAGAGGACAGTACCAAGAGACCCAGTACTTC | CATSRGQYQETQYF
TRBJ2-3 | TRBV27 | NA | TRBD1 | TGTGCCAGCATAGGACAGGGGGCCCAGACTAGCACAGATACGCAGTATTTT | CASIGQGAQTSTDTQYF
TRBJ1-2 | TRBV7-9 | many | NA | TGTGCCAGCAACTCCGGGGACACTTTCTATGGCTACACCTTC | CASNSGDTFYGYTF
TRBJ2-2 | TRBV5-1 | many | NA | TGCGCCAGCAGCTTGGCACCCAAAAACACCGGGGAGCTGTTTTTT | CASSLAPKNTGELFF